These 4 T cell receptor beta chains originate from one sample sequenced in a study of blood T cells in healthy people across ages. It was with a sample-barcoded 5' primer and a J-beta primer mix that a second PCR of about 6 to 12 cycles was run. Each CDR3 protein is one row after TCRdb ran MiXCR on the 5' RACE reads. Of roughly 1,800,000 distinct CDR3 sequences in the sample, around 48% are singletons; the top ten hold less than 2.5%. Sample: blood. The receptors here all came from a woman in her 40s in good health.

This clonotype was counted only a few times. The rearrangement joins TRBV10-3 to TRBJ2-7; 9 bases are a match to TRBD2. Per the germline V gene, CDR1 is ENHRY and CDR2 is SYGVKD. CDR3 length equals 14 residues. J lost 0 bases, V lost 3 bases, and 0 bases had no gene match. The CDR3 here is CAISDSGSSYEQYF. CDR3 nucleotide sequence: TGTGCCATCAGTGATAGCGGGAGCTCCTACGAGCAGTACTTC.

V is TRBV7-3 and J is TRBJ1-1; a possible D gene is TRBD1 (5 bases). Germline CDR1 reads SGHTA; CDR2 reads FQGTGA. V lost 2 bases, J lost 4 bases, and 8 bases lay in between. The CDR3 consists of 13 residues. CDR3 in amino acids: CASSLHRSTEAFF. CDR3 in DNA: TGTGCCAGCAGCTTACACAGGAGCACTGAAGCTTTCTTT.

The rearrangement joins TRBV6-5 to TRBJ2-1; perhaps TRBD2 as D (6 bases). V was clipped by 5 bases and J by 10 bases, with 18 bases between them. Germline V CDR1 and CDR2: MNHEY, SVGAGI. The CDR3 is made up of 14 amino acids. CDR3 in amino acids: CASSILGALAEQFF. In DNA, the CDR3 is TGTGCCAGCAGTATACTTGGGGCTCTAGCGGAGCAGTTCTTC.

The gene calls are TRBV13 and TRBJ2-7, with D perhaps being TRBD1 or TRBD2 (5 bases each). CDR1 PRHDT and CDR2 FYEKMQ come from the germline V gene (reference sequence). Trimming cost V 5 bases and J 5 bases, with 16 bases left between them. CDR3 length: 14 residues. The DNA of the CDR3 is TGTGCCAGCAGCCGACCGGGACGAGTTAACGAGCAGTACTTC. Encoded protein: CASSRPGRVNEQYF.